The rows below give T cell receptor beta chains drawn from one sample of a study of cytomegalovirus exposure and HLA in healthy donors. Sequenced by immunoSEQ multiplex PCR; TCRdb stores in-frame clones only, minus some. The sample carries roughly 160,000 clones, 80% recorded once. Source material: PBMCs. These TCRs come from a man aged 25 to 40 in good health and CMV-seronegative. Both conserved end residues are part of each CDR3. The D gene is left open where the match is weak. Clone size is shown for a subset of rows, as once, few, many or a class of expanded clone.

v_call	clone_size	j_call	d_call	cdr3_nt	cdr3_aa
TRBV9	NA	TRBJ2-3	NA	TGTGCCAGCAGCGGACCTCACACTAATTTTGGCACAGATACGCAGTATTTT	CASSGPHTNFGTDTQYF
TRBV27	NA	TRBJ2-7	NA	TGTGCCACTAGGGGTCCCTTTACCTACGAGCAGTACTTC	CATRGPFTYEQYF
TRBV5-1	NA	TRBJ2-3	NA	TGCGCCAGCAGCTTGGTGGGGGCCCAAGGGGTTAACACAGATACGCAGTATTTT	CASSLVGAQGVNTDTQYF
TRBV10-2	NA	TRBJ2-7	TRBD2	TGCGCCAGCAGTGAGGCGGGACTACCCTCCTACGAGCAGTACTTC	CASSEAGLPSYEQYF
TRBV28	NA	TRBJ2-7	NA	TGTGCCAGCAGTTCCCGGACAAATTCTCCCTACGAGCAGTACTTC	CASSSRTNSPYEQYF
TRBV5-8	NA	TRBJ2-7	NA	TGTGCCAGCAGCTTGGGGGGGCGTTGGGTCTCCTACGAGCAGTACTTC	CASSLGGRWVSYEQYF
TRBV28	few	TRBJ2-7	TRBD2	TGTGCCACCAATAGCGGGGGCTCCTACGAGCAGTACTTC	CATNSGGSYEQYF
TRBV6-6	NA	TRBJ2-1	TRBD2	TGTGCCAGCGACTCCCTGGCTAGCGGGAGTCCCAATGAGCAGTTCTTC	CASDSLASGSPNEQFF
TRBV28	NA	TRBJ1-2	TRBD1	TGTGCCAGCAGTTTATTGGGAGACAGGGTTTATGGCTACACCTTC	CASSLLGDRVYGYTF
TRBV10-3	NA	TRBJ2-7	TRBD1	TGTGCCATCTCCCGGGACAGGGGAGACGAGCAGTACTTC	CAISRDRGDEQYF
TRBV2	NA	TRBJ2-7	NA	TGTGCCAGCAGCGTGGACAGTTCATCCTCCTACGAGCAGTACTTC	CASSVDSSSSYEQYF
TRBV19	NA	TRBJ2-7	TRBD1	TGTGCCAGTAGACCCGGGACAGGGTCCTACGAGCAGTACTTC	CASRPGTGSYEQYF
TRBV15	NA	TRBJ2-2	TRBD2	TGTGCCACCAGCAGGGCGGGAGCGGCCACCGGGGAGCTGTTTTTT	CATSRAGAATGELFF
TRBV13	NA	TRBJ2-3	TRBD2	TGTGCCAGCAGCCCCGCAGGACTAGCGGGAGGGTACACAGATACGCAGTATTTT	CASSPAGLAGGYTDTQYF
TRBV28	NA	TRBJ1-4	NA	TGTGCCAGCAGTCGGGACTCAACTAATGAAAAACTGTTTTTT	CASSRDSTNEKLFF
TRBV4-3	NA	TRBJ1-2	NA	TGCGCCAGCAGCCAAACACAGGACTATGGCTACACCTTC	CASSQTQDYGYTF
TRBV11-3	NA	TRBJ2-1	NA	TGTGCCAGCAGCTTGAGTGTGAGGAATGAGCAGTTCTTC	CASSLSVRNEQFF
TRBV6-5	NA	TRBJ1-1	NA	TGTGCCAGCACCCTGGGACTAAGGGACACTGAAGCTTTCTTT	CASTLGLRDTEAFF
TRBV9	NA	TRBJ2-7	NA	TGTGCCAGCAGCGTCGCCGGCGGGGCCGTCGGCAACGAGCAGTACTTC	CASSVAGGAVGNEQYF